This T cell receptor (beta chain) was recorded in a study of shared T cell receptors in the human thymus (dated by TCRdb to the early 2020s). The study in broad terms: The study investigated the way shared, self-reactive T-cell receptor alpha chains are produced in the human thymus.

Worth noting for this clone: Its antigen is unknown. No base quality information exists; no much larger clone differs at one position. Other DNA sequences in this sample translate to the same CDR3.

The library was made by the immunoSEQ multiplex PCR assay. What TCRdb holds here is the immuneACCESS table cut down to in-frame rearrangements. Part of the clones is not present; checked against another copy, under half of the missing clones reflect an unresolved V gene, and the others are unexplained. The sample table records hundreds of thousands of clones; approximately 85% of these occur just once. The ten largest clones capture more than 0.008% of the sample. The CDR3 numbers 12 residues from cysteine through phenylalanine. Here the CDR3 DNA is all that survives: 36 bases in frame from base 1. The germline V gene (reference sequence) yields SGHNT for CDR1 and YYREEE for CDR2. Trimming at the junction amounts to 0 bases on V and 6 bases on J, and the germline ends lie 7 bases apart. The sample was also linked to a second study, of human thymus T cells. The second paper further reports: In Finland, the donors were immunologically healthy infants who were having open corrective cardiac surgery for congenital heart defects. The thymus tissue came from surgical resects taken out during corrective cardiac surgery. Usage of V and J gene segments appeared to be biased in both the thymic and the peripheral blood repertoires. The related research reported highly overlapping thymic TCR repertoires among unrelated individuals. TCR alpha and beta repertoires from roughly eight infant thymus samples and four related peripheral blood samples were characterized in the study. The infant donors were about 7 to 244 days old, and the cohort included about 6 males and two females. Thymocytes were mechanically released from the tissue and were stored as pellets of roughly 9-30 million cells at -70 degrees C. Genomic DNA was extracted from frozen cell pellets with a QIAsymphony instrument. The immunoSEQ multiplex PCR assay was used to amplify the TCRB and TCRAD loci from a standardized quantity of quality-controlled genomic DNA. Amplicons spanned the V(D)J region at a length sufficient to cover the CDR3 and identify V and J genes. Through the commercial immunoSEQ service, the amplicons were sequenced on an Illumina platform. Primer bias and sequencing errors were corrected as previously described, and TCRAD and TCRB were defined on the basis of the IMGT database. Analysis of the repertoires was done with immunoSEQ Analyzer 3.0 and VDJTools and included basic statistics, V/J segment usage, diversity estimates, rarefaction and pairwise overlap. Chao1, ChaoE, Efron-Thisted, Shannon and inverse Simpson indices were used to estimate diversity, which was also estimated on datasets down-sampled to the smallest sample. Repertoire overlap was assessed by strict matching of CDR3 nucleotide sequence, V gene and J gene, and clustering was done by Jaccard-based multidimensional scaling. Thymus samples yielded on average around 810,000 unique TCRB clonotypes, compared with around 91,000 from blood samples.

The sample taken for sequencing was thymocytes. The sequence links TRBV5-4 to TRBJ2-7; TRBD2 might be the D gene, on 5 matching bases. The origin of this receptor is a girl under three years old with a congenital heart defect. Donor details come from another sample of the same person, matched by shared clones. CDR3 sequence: CASSLGRGEQYF. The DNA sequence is TGTGCCAGCAGCTTGGGCCGGGGCGAGCAGTACTTC.